Detailed here is one TCR beta chain. The antigen this receptor binds is unknown. No base qualities exist here, and no much larger clone lies one base off it. The method was the immunoSEQ multiplex PCR assay. TCRdb re-hosts the immuneACCESS table, in-frame sequences only. Its copies lack some clones; in the studies checked, an unresolved V gene accounts for under half of them, and the cause for the rest is not known. Recorded for this sample are approximately 68,000 clones; nearly 95% of them occurred a single time. The ten most abundant clones make up about 0.033% of the sample. The germline V gene gives CDR1 as SGHVS and CDR2 as FQNEAQ. The CDR3 holds 14 amino acids from the cysteine to the phenylalanine. Only the CDR3 region is kept as DNA, spanning 42 bases read in frame from base 1. V gives up 2 bases and J gives up 7 bases, and the segment between their germline ends measures 14 bases. The sample is drawn from a study of shared T cell receptors in the human thymus (dated by TCRdb to the early 2020s). Regarding the research as a whole: The study examined how self-reactive, shared T-cell receptor alpha chains are generated in the human thymus.

The source is a human donor. Specimen: thymocytes. The chain uses TRBV7-8 and TRBJ2-5; too little of a D gene remains to name it. The base sequence is TGTGCCAGCAGCTTATCCCGGTTCGACGGGACCCAGTACTTC. Translated, this is CASSLSRFDGTQYF.